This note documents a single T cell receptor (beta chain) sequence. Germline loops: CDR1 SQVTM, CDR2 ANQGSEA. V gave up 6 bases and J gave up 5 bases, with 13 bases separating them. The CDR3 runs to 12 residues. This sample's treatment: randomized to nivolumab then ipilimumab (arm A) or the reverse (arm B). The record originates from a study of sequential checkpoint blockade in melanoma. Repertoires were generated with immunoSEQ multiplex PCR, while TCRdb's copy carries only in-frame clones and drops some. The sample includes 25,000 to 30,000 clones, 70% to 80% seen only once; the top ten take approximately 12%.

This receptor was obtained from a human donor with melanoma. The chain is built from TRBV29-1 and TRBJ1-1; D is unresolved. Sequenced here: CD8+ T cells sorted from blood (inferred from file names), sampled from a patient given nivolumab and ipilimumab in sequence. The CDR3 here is CSVPSPGTEAFF. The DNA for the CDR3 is TGCAGCGTGCCGTCCCCGGGGACTGAAGCTTTCTTT.